These 7 T cell receptor beta chains originate from one sample sequenced in a study of blood T cells in healthy people across ages. Sample-barcoded 5' priming and a J-beta primer mix drove a second PCR of roughly 7 to 11 cycles. TCRdb independently ran MiXCR on the 5' RACE reads; one entry per CDR3 protein. The table lists 850,000 to 1,000,000 distinct CDR3 sequences, around 46% of them singletons. The sequenced sample was blood. Receptor source: a man aged 30-40 years in good health.

The rearrangement links TRBV20-1 to TRBJ2-6; TRBD1 matches 10 bases. The V segment lost 4 bases and the J segment 2 bases; nucleotides outside the gene matches: 14. The CDR3 runs 19 residues. Germline V gives CDR1 DFQATT, CDR2 SNEGSKA (reference sequence). CDR3 sequence: CSATDRGRIMGPGANVLTF. The CDR3 bases are TGCAGTGCTACCGACAGGGGGCGAATAATGGGTCCTGGGGCCAACGTCCTGACTTTC.

This clonotype was observed a handful of times. The V call is TRBV7-3, the J call TRBJ2-7; D is possibly TRBD2 (5 bases). Germline assignment: CDR1 SGHTA and CDR2 FQGTGA. Trimming took off 5 bases at V and 4 bases at J, with 12 bases between the two ends. The length of the CDR3 is 13 residues. The CDR3 spells CASSPGKEYEQYF. The CDR3 bases are TGTGCCAGCAGCCCGGGGAAGGAATACGAGCAGTACTTC.

The rearrangement links TRBV7-2 to TRBJ2-5, with 7 bases that match TRBD2. Near its end, the DNA agrees better with TRBJ2-7, so the J call may be wrong. Germline assignment: CDR1 SGHTA and CDR2 FQGNSA. CDR3 length equals 15 residues. The CDR3 DNA is TGTGCCAGCAGCTTAGATGCTAGCGGTGTTTACGAGCAGTACTTC. Translating it yields CASSLDASGVYEQYF.

This clonotype was picked up many times. The rearrangement links TRBV5-5 to TRBJ1-2; no definite D call. Trimming left V 4 bases short and J 8 bases short, with 12 bases between. Germline V CDR1 and CDR2: SGHKS, YYEKEE (reference sequence). CDR3 length: 12 amino acids. The CDR3 region is CASSLTQIGYTF. The CDR3 DNA reads TGTGCCAGCAGCCTTACCCAGATAGGCTACACCTTC.

The V gene is TRBV6-5, the J gene TRBJ2-5, with D unresolved. Trimming took 0 bases from V and 10 from J, leaving 21 bases between them. This CDR3 comprises 16 residues. Germline values: CDR1 MNHEY, CDR2 SVGAGI. The CDR3 nucleotides read TGTGCCAGCAGTTACTCCGAAAGCGAGATAAGTGCGAACCAGTACTTC. Protein: CASSYSESEISANQYF.

This chain connects TRBV2 to TRBJ2-1, with 11 bases that match TRBD2. CDR3 size: 21 residues. J was trimmed by 1 base and V by 2 bases; bases with no gene match: 16. Germline V gives CDR1 SNHLY, CDR2 FYNNEI. CDR3 sequence: CASSEPSGGSFQYLSYNEQFF. CDR3 DNA sequence: TGTGCCAGCAGTGAACCTAGCGGGGGGTCTTTTCAATACCTTTCCTACAATGAGCAGTTCTTC. Variable domain in full (rest from reference TRBV2 and TRBJ2-1): EPEVTQTPSHQVTQMGQEVILRCVPISNHLYFYWYRQILGQKVEFLVSFYNNEISEKSEIFDDQFSVERPDGSNFTLKIRSTKLEDSAMYFCASSEPSGGSFQYLSYNEQFFGPGTRLTVL.

This clonotype was seen a handful of times. The rearrangement joins TRBV20-1 to TRBJ1-2; D perhaps matches TRBD1 (5 bases). Germline loops: CDR1 DFQATT, CDR2 SNEGSKA (reference sequence). The CDR3 covers 12 residues. CDR3 region: CRVEQVNYGYTF. In DNA, the CDR3 is TGCAGGGTTGAACAGGTTAACTATGGCTACACCTTC.